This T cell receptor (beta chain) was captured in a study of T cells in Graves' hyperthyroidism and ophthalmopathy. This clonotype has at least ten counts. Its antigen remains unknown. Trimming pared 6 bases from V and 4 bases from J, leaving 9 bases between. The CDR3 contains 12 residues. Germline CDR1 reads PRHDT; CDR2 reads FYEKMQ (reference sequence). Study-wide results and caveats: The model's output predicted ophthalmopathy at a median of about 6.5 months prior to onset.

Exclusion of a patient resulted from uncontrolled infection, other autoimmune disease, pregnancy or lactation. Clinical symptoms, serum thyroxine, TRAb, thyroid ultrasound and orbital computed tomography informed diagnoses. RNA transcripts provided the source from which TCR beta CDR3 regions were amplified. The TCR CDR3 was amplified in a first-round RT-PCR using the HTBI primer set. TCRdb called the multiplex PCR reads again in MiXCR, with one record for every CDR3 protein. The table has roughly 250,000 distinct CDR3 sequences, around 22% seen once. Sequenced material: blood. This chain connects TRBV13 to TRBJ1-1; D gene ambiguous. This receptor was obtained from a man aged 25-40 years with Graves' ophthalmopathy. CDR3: CASSPGSTEAFF. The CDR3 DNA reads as TGTGCCAGCAGTCCGGGGAGCACTGAAGCTTTCTTT.